This TCR beta chain was identified in a study of cytomegalovirus exposure and HLA in healthy donors. Study-level results: The listing of approximately 160 TCR beta chains classed them as cytomegalovirus-associated. An analysis was carried out at a later point. It showed that HLA-associated TCR beta chains were more clonally expanded than equally common non-associated chains. The Asian-associated ancestry cluster reportedly had fewer N-insertions than the approximately 670-donor mean in a later analysis. In all likelihood, a cluster of highly shared sequence variants was a sequencing artifact.

Germline-derived CDR1 and CDR2 are SGHRS and YFSETQ. This CDR3 is built from 15 residues. Trimming shortened V by 3 bases and J by 4 bases, and 15 bases separated the two germline ends. This clone was seen a handful of times. Its antigen is currently unknown. PCR primers comprised 60 Vbeta and 13 Jbeta primers. TCRdb's table, derived via immunoSEQ multiplex PCR, lists solely in-frame clones and lacks some. The repertoire holds tens of thousands of clones, with roughly 80% as singletons. The rearrangement links TRBV5-1 to TRBJ2-3, with a weak D call TRBD1 (6 bases). The source material was PBMCs. The clonotype comes from a male donor in good health and CMV-seronegative. CDR3 protein: CASSWSGTLSDTQYF. CDR3 sequence (DNA): TGCGCCAGCAGCTGGTCCGGGACATTGTCAGATACGCAGTATTTT.